This is a list of T cell receptor beta chains from one sample in a study of neurological immune-mediated disorders. A single record per CDR3 protein comes from TCRdb applying MiXCR to the 5' RACE reads. Found here are about 71,000 distinct CDR3 sequences, 4.5% to 5.5% of them singletons; the top ten hold about 6.9%. Sequences were obtained from PBMCs. Receptors originate from a man aged 30 to 39 with multiple sclerosis. Each CDR3 is given with its conserved first and last residue. Each record gives: D gene, clone size, J gene, V gene, CDR3 DNA, CDR3 protein. A D gene is named only where the DNA matches it firmly. A row's size may be missing; if present it is once, few, many or a size class.

- few TRBJ1-6 TRBV2 TGTGCCAGCAGTCCCAGAAAGAGATCACCCCTCCACTTT CASSPRKRSPLHF
- many TRBJ1-3 TRBV6-1 TGTGCCAGCAGTGGCTACAGGGATTCTGGAAACACCATATATTTT CASSGYRDSGNTIYF
- once TRBJ2-1 TRBV4-1 TGCGCCAGCAGCCAGAGAACTCACAATGAGCAGTTCTTC CASSQRTHNEQFF
- many TRBJ1-1 TRBV5-1 TGCGCCAGCAGCTTCCGGCAGAACACTGAAGCTTTCTTT CASSFRQNTEAFF
TRBD1 many TRBJ2-7 TRBV7-9 TGTGCCAGCAGCACTAGGACAGGGGCCTACGAGCAGTACTTC CASSTRTGAYEQYF
- many TRBJ1-1 TRBV9 TGTGCCAGCACCAGTCCAAGGACTGAAGCTTTCTTT CASTSPRTEAFF
TRBD1 many TRBJ1-5 TRBV7-8 TGTGCCAGCAGCCCGGGGGACAGGCCGAACTTTCGGCCCCAGAATTTT CASSPGDRPNFRPQNF
- many TRBJ1-1 TRBV6-5 TGTGCCAGCAGCCCCCTCCGGCGGGTCCGGACTGAAGCTTTCTTT CASSPLRRVRTEAFF
- many TRBJ1-4 TRBV12-3/TRBV12-4 TGTGCCAGCAGTTTATACAATGAAAAACTGTTTTTT CASSLYNEKLFF
- - TRBJ2-1 TRBV5-6 TGTGCCCCCGGGGGGCCTAGGGCCTACAATGAGCAGTTCTTC CAPGGPRAYNEQFF
- many TRBJ1-1 TRBV29-1 TGCAGCGTTGAGGCGGGTGAAGCTTTCTTT CSVEAGEAFF
TRBD1 few TRBJ2-1 TRBV12-3/TRBV12-4 TGTGCCAGCAGTCAAACCGGGACAGCTATCTACAATGAGCAGTTCTTC CASSQTGTAIYNEQFF
- many TRBJ1-1 TRBV7-9 TGTGCCAGCAGCTTAAAAGGGGTGAACACTGAAGCTTTCTTT CASSLKGVNTEAFF
- many TRBJ2-2 TRBV6-5 TGTGCCAGCAGTTACCAGGGACGGGGCACCGGGGAGCTGTTTTTT CASSYQGRGTGELFF
- many TRBJ1-1 TRBV12-3/TRBV12-4 TGTGCCAGCAGTTTAAATCGGGGCACTGAAGCTTTCTTT CASSLNRGTEAFF
TRBD2 many TRBJ2-3 TRBV20-1 TGCAGTGCTAGAGATTCTATGGGGCTAGCGGGGGGGCCCACAGATACGCAGTATTTT CSARDSMGLAGGPTDTQYF
TRBD1 many TRBJ2-2 TRBV9 TGTGCCAGCACCGAGGGACAGGGGTACACCGGGGAGCTGTTTTTT CASTEGQGYTGELFF
- many TRBJ1-1 TRBV29-1 TGCAGCGTTGAAGCCCGTTCGCCTGAAGCTTTCTTT CSVEARSPEAFF
TRBD2 few TRBJ2-3 TRBV20-1 TGCAGTGCTTCCCGGACTAGCGGGGGCCCGAGCTCTAGCACAGATACGCAGTATTTT CSASRTSGGPSSSTDTQYF
- many TRBJ1-1 TRBV7-9 TGTGCCAGCAGCTTAGGACAGTTCCACACTGAAGCTTTCTTT CASSLGQFHTEAFF
TRBD1 few TRBJ1-1 TRBV5-6 TGTGCCAGCAGACTGACAGGGAAGGGGACTGAAGCTTTCTTT CASRLTGKGTEAFF
- many TRBJ1-1 TRBV10-3 TGTGCCATCACCCCGCAGGGGAGCACTGAAGCTTTCTTT CAITPQGSTEAFF
TRBD1 many TRBJ2-1 TRBV6-5 TGTGCCAGCAGACCGGACAGGTACAATGAGCAGTTCTTC CASRPDRYNEQFF
- few TRBJ1-5 TRBV5-1 TGCGCCAGCAGCTTGGAACCCTCAAGGCCCCAGAATTTT CASSLEPSRPQNF
TRBD1 many TRBJ1-1 TRBV29-1 TGCAGCGTTGAAGATCTACCAGGGGGTGAAGCTTTCTTT CSVEDLPGGEAFF
- - TRBJ1-1 TRBV5-1 TGCGCCAGCAGGGATACGGACAGACTAAACACTGAAGCTTTCTTT CASRDTDRLNTEAFF
- - TRBJ2-7 TRBV7-8 TGTGCCAGCAGCTTAGATATGGCGACAGCCGACTACGAGCAGTACTTC CASSLDMATADYEQYF
- many TRBJ1-4 TRBV20-1 TGCAGTGCTAGAGAAAGGTTCGAAAAACTGTTTTTT CSARERFEKLFF
- many TRBJ1-4 TRBV5-1 TGCGCCAGCAGCTCGACACGGGGCGACTTAAATGAAAAACTGTTTTTT CASSSTRGDLNEKLFF
- many TRBJ2-3 TRBV5-6 TGTGCCAGCAGCTGGGGGTCCGGCAGGGATACGCAGTATTTT CASSWGSGRDTQYF
- many TRBJ1-1 TRBV30 TGTGCCTGGAACAGGGCGAACACTGAAGCTTTCTTT CAWNRANTEAFF
- many TRBJ1-1 TRBV7-2 TGTGCCAGCAGCTTTAGAAATATGGCAGGCAAGAACACTGAAGCTTTCTTT CASSFRNMAGKNTEAFF
- few TRBJ2-7 TRBV5-1 TGCGCCAGCAGCTTACCGGGAAAGGGCTACGAGCAGTACTTC CASSLPGKGYEQYF
- many TRBJ2-3 TRBV27 TGTGCCAGCAGTTTAGGCTGGCCTAGCACAGATACGCAGTATTTT CASSLGWPSTDTQYF
- few TRBJ1-5 TRBV4-1 TGCGCCAGCAGCCACCCACCTGGGCCCCAGCATTTT CASSHPPGPQHF
- few TRBJ2-2 TRBV7-9 TGTGCCAGCAGCTTAGGGGGGACGGTCATCACCGGGGAGCTGTTTTTT CASSLGGTVITGELFF
- - TRBJ1-6 TRBV7-9 TGTGCCAGCAGGGTACAGGGAGGTAGTTCACCCCTCAACTTT CASRVQGGSSPLNF
- few TRBJ1-1 TRBV5-1 TGCGCCAGCAGCTTGGAACCGATAAACACTGAAGCTTTCTTT CASSLEPINTEAFF
- many TRBJ2-1 TRBV20-1 TGCAGTGCTCCTCCTCGGGACTCAACCTACAATGAGCAGTTCTTC CSAPPRDSTYNEQFF
- - TRBJ2-5 TRBV18 TGTGCCAGCTCAGGGCGCCAAGAGACCCAGTACTTC CASSGRQETQYF
TRBD2 - TRBJ2-3 TRBV5-1 TGCGCCAGCAGCTTGGTAGCGGGAACTAGCACAGATACGCAGTATTTT CASSLVAGTSTDTQYF
- - TRBJ1-1 TRBV7-8 TGTGCCAGCAGCGCACCTAGGGGTTTGAACACTGAAGCTTTCTTT CASSAPRGLNTEAFF
TRBD2 many TRBJ2-3 TRBV5-1 TGCGCCAGCAGCCTTCCGGGACTAGACGCAGATACGCAGTATTTT CASSLPGLDADTQYF
- many TRBJ1-2 TRBV27 TGTGCCAGCAGTCTTCATACTGATCCCAACCGTAACTATGGCTACACCTTC CASSLHTDPNRNYGYTF
- - TRBJ1-3 TRBV21-1 TGTGCCAGCAGCAAGAAGAAAAGTGTAGTGCGGGGGGACTCTGGAAACACCATATATTTT CASSKKKSVVRGDSGNTIYF
- many TRBJ2-6 TRBV5-1 TGCGCCAGCAGTCGCGACACTACTGGGGCCAACGTCCTGACTTTC CASSRDTTGANVLTF
- few TRBJ2-5 TRBV10-3 TGTGCCATCAGTCCAGACAGGAGGGAGACCCAGTACTTC CAISPDRRETQYF
TRBD1 few TRBJ2-7 TRBV2 TGTGCCAGCAGCGGGGACAGGGGACTCGAGCAGTACTTC CASSGDRGLEQYF